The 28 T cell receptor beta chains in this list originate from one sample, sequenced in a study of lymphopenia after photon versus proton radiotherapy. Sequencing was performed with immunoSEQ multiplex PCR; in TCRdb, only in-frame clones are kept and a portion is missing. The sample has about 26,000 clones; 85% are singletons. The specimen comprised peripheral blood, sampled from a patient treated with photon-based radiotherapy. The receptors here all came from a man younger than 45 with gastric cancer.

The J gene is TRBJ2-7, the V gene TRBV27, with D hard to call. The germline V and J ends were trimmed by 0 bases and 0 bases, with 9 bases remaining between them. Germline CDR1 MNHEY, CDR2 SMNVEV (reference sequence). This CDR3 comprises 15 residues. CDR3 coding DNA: TGTGCCAGCAGTTTATCGTGGTCGACCTCCTACGAGCAGTACTTC. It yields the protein CASSLSWSTSYEQYF.

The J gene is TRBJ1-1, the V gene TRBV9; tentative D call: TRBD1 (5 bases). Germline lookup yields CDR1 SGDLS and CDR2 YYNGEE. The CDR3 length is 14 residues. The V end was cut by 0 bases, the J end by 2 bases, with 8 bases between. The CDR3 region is CASSVGGYNTEAFF. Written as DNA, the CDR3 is TGTGCCAGCAGCGTAGGGGGCTATAACACTGAAGCTTTCTTT.

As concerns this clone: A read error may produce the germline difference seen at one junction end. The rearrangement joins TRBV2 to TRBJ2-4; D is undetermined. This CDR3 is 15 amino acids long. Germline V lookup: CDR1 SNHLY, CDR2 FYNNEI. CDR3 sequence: CASREETIAKNIQYF. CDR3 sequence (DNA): TGTGCCAGCAGGGAAGAAACCATAGCCAAAAACATTCAGTACTTC.

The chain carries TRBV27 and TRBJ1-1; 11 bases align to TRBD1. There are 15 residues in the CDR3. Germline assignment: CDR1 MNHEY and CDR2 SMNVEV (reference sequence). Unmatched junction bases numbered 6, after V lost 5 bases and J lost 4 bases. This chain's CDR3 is CASSLDRGLVTEAFF. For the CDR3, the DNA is TGTGCCAGCAGTCTGGACAGGGGGCTTGTCACTGAAGCTTTCTTT.

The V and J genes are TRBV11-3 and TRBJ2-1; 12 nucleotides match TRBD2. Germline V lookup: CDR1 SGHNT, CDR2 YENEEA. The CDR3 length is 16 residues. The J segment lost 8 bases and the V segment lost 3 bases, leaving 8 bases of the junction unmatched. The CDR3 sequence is CASSLGSTSGGDEQFF. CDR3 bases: TGTGCCAGCAGCTTGGGGTCGACTAGCGGGGGCGATGAGCAGTTCTTC. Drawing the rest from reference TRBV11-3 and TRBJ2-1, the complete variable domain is EAGVVQSPRYKIIEKKQPVAFWCNPISGHNTLYWYLQNLGQGPELLIRYENEEAVDDSQLPKDRFSAERLKGVDSTLKIQPAELGDSAVYLCASSLGSTSGGDEQFFGPGTRLTVL.

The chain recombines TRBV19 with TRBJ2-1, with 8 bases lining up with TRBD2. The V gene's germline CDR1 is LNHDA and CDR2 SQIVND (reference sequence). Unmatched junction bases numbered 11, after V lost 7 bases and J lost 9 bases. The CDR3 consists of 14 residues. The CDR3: CASTPLAGGPEQFF. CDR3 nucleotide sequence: TGTGCCAGTACACCGTTGGCGGGGGGCCCTGAGCAGTTCTTC.

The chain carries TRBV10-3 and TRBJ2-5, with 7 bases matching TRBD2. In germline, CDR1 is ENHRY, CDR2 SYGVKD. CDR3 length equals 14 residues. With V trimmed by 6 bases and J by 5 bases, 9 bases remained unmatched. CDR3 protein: CAISGPGGAETQYF. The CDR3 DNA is TGTGCCATCAGCGGGCCGGGAGGCGCGGAGACCCAGTACTTC.

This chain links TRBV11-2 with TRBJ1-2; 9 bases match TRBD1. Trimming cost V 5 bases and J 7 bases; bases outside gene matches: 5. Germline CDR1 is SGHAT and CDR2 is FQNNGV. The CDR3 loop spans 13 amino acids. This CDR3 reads CASSKQGASGYTF. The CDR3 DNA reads TGTGCCAGCAGCAAACAGGGGGCGAGTGGCTACACCTTC.

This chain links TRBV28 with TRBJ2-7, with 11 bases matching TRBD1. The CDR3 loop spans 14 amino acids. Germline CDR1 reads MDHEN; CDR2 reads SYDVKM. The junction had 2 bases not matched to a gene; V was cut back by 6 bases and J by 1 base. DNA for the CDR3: TGTGCCAGCAGGGGGACAGGGGGATCCTACGAGCAGTACTTC. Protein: CASRGTGGSYEQYF.

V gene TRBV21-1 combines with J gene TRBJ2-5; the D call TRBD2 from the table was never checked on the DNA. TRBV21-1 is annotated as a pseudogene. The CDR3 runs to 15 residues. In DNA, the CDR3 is TGTGCCAGCAGCCCGATGCGTAACGCCGAGAAGACCCAGTACTTC. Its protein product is CASSPMRNAEKTQYF.

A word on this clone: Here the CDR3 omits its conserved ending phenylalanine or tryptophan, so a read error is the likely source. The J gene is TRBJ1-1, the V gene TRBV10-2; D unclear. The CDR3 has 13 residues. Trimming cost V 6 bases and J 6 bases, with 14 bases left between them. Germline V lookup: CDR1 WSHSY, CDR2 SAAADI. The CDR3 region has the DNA TGCGCCAGCAGGCCCGCTAGCCCACCTGAAGCTTTCCTT. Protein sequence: CASRPASPPEAFL.

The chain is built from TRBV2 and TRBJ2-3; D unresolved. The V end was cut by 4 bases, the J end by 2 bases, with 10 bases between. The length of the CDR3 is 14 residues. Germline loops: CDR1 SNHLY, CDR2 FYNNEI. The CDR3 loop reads CASSGQVPTDTQYF. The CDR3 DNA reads TGTGCCAGCAGTGGGCAGGTCCCCACAGATACGCAGTATTTT.

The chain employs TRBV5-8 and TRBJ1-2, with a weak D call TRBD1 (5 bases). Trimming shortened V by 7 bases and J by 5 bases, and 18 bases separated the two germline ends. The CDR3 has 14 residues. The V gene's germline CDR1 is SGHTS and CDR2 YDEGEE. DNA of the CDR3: TGTGCCAGCGAGAGGGGAGGCGACTTTTATGGCTACACCTTC. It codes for CASERGGDFYGYTF.

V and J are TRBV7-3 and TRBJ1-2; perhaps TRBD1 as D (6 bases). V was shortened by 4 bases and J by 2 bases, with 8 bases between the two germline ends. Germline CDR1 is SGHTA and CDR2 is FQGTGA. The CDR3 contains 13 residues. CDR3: CASSSTGNYGYTF. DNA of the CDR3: TGTGCCAGCAGCTCTACAGGGAACTATGGCTACACCTTC.

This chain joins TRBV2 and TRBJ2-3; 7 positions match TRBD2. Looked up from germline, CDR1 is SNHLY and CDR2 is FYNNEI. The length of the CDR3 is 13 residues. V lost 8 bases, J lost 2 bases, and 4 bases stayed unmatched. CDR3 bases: TGTGCCAGCGGAGCGGGGTCCACAGATACGCAGTATTTT. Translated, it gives CASGAGSTDTQYF.

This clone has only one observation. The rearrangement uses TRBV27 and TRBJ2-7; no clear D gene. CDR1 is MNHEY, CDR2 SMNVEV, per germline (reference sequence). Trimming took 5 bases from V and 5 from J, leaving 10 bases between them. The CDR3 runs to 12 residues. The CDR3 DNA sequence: TGTGCCAGCAGTAGAATCAATAACGAGCAGTACTTC. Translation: CASSRINNEQYF.

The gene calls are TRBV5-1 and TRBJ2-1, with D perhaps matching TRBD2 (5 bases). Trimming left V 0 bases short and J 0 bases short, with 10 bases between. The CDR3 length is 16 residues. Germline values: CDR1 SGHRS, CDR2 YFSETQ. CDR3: CASSLVIASSYNEQFF. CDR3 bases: TGCGCCAGCAGCTTGGTAATAGCGAGCTCCTACAATGAGCAGTTCTTC.

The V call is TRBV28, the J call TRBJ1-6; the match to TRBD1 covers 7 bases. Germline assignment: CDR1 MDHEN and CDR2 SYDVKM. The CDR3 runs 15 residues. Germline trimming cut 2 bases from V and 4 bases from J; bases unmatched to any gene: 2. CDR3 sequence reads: CASSLRRGYNSPLHF. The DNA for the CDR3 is TGTGCCAGCAGTTTACGCAGGGGGTATAATTCACCCCTCCACTTT.

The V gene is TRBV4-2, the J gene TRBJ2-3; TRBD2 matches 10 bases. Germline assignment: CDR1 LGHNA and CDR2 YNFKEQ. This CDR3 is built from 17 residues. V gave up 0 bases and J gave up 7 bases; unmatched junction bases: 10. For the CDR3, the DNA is TGTGCCAGCAGCCAAGATCTTGGCCAGCGGGGGGGGTATACGCAGTATTTT. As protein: CASSQDLGQRGGYTQYF.

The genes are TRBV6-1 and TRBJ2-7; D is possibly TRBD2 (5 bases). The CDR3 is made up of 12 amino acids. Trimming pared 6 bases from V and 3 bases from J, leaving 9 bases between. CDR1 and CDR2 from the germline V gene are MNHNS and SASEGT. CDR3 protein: CASSPGNYEQYF. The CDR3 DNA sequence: TGTGCCAGCAGCCCCGGGAACTACGAGCAGTACTTC.

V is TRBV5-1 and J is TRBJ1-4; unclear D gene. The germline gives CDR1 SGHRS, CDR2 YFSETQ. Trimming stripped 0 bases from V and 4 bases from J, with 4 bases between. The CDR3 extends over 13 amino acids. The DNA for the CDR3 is TGCGCCAGCAGCTTGGAGGATAATGAAAAACTGTTTTTT. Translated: CASSLEDNEKLFF. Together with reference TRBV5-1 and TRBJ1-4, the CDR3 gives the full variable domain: KAGVTQTPRYLIKTRGQQVTLSCSPISGHRSVSWYQQTPGQGLQFLFEYFSETQRNKGNFPGRFSGRQFSNSRSEMNVSTLELGDSALYLCASSLEDNEKLFFGSGTQLSVL.

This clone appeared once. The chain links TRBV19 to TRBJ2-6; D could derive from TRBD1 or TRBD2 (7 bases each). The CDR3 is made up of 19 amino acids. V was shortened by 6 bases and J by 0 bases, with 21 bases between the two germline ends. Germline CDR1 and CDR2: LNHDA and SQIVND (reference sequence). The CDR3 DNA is TGTGCCAGTAGCTCATTCCAGGGGGGGGACCTCTCTGGGGCCAACGTCCTGACTTTC. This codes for CASSSFQGGDLSGANVLTF.

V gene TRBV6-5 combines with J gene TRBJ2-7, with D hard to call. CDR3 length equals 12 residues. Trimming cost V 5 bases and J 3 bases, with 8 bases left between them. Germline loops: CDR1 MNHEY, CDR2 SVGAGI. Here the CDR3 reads CASSERNYEQYF. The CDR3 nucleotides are TGTGCCAGCAGTGAGAGAAACTACGAGCAGTACTTC.

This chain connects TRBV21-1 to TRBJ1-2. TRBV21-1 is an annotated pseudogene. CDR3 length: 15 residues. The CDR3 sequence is CASSKAGVGDYGYTF. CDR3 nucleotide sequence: TGTGCCAGCAGCAAAGCCGGCGTTGGGGATTATGGCTACACCTTC.

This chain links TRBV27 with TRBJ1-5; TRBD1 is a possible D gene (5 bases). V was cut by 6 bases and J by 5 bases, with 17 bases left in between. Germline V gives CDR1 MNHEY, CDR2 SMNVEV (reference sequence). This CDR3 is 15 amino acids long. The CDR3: CASSPGRGEDQPQHF. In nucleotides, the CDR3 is TGTGCCAGCAGCCCGGGACGGGGGGAAGATCAGCCCCAGCATTTT.

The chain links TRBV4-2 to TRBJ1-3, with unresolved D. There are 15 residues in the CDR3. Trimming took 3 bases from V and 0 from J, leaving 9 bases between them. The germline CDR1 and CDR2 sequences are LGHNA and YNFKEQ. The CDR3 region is CASSQSPYSGNTIYF. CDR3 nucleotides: TGTGCCAGCAGCCAGTCCCCCTACTCTGGAAACACCATATATTTT.

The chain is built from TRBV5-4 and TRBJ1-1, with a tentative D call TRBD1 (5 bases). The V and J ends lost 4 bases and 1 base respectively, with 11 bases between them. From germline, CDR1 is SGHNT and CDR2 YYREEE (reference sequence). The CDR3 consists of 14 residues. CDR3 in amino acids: CASSLPQGNTEAFF. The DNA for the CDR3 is TGTGCCAGCAGCCTCCCCCAGGGGAACACTGAAGCTTTCTTT.

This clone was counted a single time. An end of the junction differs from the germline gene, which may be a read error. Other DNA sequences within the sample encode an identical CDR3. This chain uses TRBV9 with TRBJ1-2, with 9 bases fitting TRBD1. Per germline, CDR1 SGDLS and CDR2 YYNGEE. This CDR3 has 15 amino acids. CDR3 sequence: CASSVGTGSDYGYTF. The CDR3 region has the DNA TGCGCCAGCAGCGTAGGGACAGGGAGTGACTATGGCTACACCTTC.